The clone carrying this T cell receptor beta chain was counted ten times or more. What it binds is not known. CDR3 length: 13 residues. Trimming stripped 0 bases from V and 5 bases from J, with 8 bases between. In germline, CDR1 is SEHNR, CDR2 FQNEAQ (reference sequence). The data are from a study of molecular identifiers for immune sequencing clone quantification. Study overall: Replicate runs used RNA from around 18,000 or 91,000 naive CD8 cells, which was split five ways into aliquots, and four of those aliquots were then sequenced.

Each CDR3 protein gets one entry after TCRdb re-called the PCR reads with MiXCR. This table has more than 250,000 distinct CDR3 sequences, over 20% appearing once. Study-level points and caveats: Clones exceeding 20 RNA copies carried over 99% of effector molecules but under 1% of naive-cell molecules.

Isolation of naive CD8 T cells was achieved by sorting on a CD8+CD4-CCR7+CD45RA+ phenotype. This receptor was identified in a human donor in good health. Some libraries in this study had Jurkat cell RNA spiked in. Input material: naive CD8+ T cells from blood, with Jurkat cell RNA spiked in. The subset is: FACS-sorted CD8+CD4-CCR7+CD45RA+ naive T cells. The chain has TRBV7-9 and TRBJ2-7; D may correspond to TRBD1 or TRBD2 (5 bases each). The CDR3 protein is CASSLAGDDEQYF. The CDR3, as DNA: TGTGCCAGCAGCTTAGCCGGGGACGACGAGCAGTACTTC.